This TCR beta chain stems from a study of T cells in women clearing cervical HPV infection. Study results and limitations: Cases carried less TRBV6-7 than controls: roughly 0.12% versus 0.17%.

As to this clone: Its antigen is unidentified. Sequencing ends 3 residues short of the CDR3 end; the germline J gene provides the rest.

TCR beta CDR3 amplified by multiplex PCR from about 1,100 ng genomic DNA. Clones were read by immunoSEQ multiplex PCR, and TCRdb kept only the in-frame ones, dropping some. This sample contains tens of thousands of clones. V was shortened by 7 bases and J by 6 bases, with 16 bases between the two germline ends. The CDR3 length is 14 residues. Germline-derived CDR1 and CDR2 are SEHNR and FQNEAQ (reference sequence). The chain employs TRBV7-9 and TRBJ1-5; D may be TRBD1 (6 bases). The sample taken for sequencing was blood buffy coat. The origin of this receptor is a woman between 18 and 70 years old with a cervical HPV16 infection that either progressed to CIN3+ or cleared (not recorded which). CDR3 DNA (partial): TGTGCCAGCAATGGGGGCAGGATGATTCAGCCC. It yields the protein CASNGGRMIQP. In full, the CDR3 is CASNGGRMIQPQHF.